In this sample, the clone carrying this TCR beta chain turned up once. This record comes from a study of blood T cell repertoires in COVID-19. Study-level information: Donors in the United States, Italy and Spain gave samples during acute or convalescent COVID-19. Nucleic acid was either cDNA or gDNA, and it came from T cells, B-cell-depleted T cells, or PBMCs.

Per germline, CDR1 SEHNR and CDR2 FQNEAQ (reference sequence). The CDR3 totals 16 residues. Trimming took off 4 bases at V and 0 bases at J, with 13 bases between the two ends. Clinical histories supplied by participants themselves formed the basis of cohort assignment. In the source study's methods: Nucleated cell number was recorded as an estimate derived from reference gene primer amplification. Here immunoSEQ multiplex PCR was the method, and the copy in TCRdb shows in-frame clones only, minus some. V and J calls and clone size are as listed in that table; D and trimming were resolved from the DNA. The table records tens of thousands of clones, around 90% of them present only once.

What was sequenced was PBMCs or T cells enriched from blood (not recorded which). The chain has TRBV7-9 and TRBJ2-4, with D perhaps TRBD2 (6 bases). This clonotype originated in a woman aged 40 to 50 who had recovered from COVID-19. This CDR3 is CASSSLGGIAKNIQYF. In DNA, the CDR3 is TGTGCCAGCAGCTCCCTCGGAGGGATAGCCAAAAACATTCAGTACTTC.